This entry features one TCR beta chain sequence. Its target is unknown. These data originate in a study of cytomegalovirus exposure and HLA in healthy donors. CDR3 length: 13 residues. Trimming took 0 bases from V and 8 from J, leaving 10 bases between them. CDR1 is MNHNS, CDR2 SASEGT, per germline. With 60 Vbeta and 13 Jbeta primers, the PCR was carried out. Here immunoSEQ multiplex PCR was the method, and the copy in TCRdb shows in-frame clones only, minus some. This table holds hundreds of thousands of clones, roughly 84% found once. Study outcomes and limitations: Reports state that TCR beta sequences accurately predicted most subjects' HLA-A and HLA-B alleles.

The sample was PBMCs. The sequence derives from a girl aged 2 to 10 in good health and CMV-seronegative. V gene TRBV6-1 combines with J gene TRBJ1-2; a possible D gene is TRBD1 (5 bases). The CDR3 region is CASSEAAGKGYTF. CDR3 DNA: TGTGCCAGCAGTGAAGCGGCAGGGAAGGGCTACACCTTC.